The 24 T cell receptor beta chains given below trace back to one sample, sequenced in a study of control samples from healthy donors and cancer patients. Some clones are missing from TCRdb's copy, which holds only in-frame ones; the method was immunoSEQ multiplex PCR. The table lists 85,000 to 100,000 clones, approximately 93% of them singletons. The source material was blood. All receptors derive from a man younger than 35 in good health.

Notes on this clone: One junction end disagrees with the germline gene, perhaps due to a read error. This chain joins TRBV2 and TRBJ2-3; D may be TRBD2 (5 bases). The germline gives CDR1 SNHLY, CDR2 FYNNEI. The CDR3 contains 15 residues. The CDR3 DNA follows: TGTGCCAGCAGGGAAGGAGACTACAGCACAGATACGCAGTATTTT. Its protein is CASREGDYSTDTQYF. The full variable domain, with the rest looked up from reference TRBV2 and TRBJ2-3, is EPEVTQTPSHQVTQMGQEVILRCVPISNHLYFYWYRQILGQKVEFLVSFYNNEISEKSEIFDDQFSVERPDGSNFTLKIRSTKLEDSAMYFCASREGDYSTDTQYFGPGTRLTVL.

V gene TRBV21-1 combines with J gene TRBJ2-1; TRBD2, the table's D call, lacks a check against the DNA. TRBV21-1 is labeled a pseudogene. This CDR3 spans 20 amino acids. CDR3 nucleotide sequence: TGTGCCAGCAGCCCCGATCCTAGCGGGATAAGTTTCAGGTCCTACAATGAGCAGTTCTTC. This encodes CASSPDPSGISFRSYNEQFF.

The genes are TRBV7-8 and TRBJ2-5; possible D gene TRBD1, 6 bases. The CDR3 is 13 residues long. The germline V gene encodes CDR1 SGHVS and CDR2 FQNEAQ. V lost 4 bases to trimming and J lost 1 base, with 7 bases between them. The DNA of the CDR3 is TGTGCCAGCAGCTCCAGGGGCCAAGAGACCCAGTACTTC. Its protein is CASSSRGQETQYF.

The V call is TRBV6-1, the J call TRBJ1-1, with a weak D call TRBD1 (6 bases). The CDR3 runs to 16 residues. Germline-derived CDR1 and CDR2 are MNHNS and SASEGT. Trimming removed 2 bases at V and 5 bases at J, with 18 bases between. DNA of the CDR3: TGTGCCAGCAGTGAAAGGGGGTTTCCCGGGGTGACTGAAGCTTTCTTT. It codes for CASSERGFPGVTEAFF.

V gene TRBV9 combines with J gene TRBJ1-1; possible D gene TRBD1, 5 bases. The CDR3 runs to 15 residues. CDR1 and CDR2 (germline): SGDLS, YYNGEE. Trimming took off 0 bases at V and 3 bases at J, with 12 bases between the two ends. CDR3 in DNA: TGTGCCAGCAGCGTAGCAACCAGGGCGGACACTGAAGCTTTCTTT. Translated: CASSVATRADTEAFF.

The chain combines TRBV18 with TRBJ1-1, with D possibly TRBD1 on 6 matching bases. The CDR3 is 13 amino acids. The germline V gene encodes CDR1 KGHSH and CDR2 LQKENI. V was trimmed by 3 bases and J by 4 bases, leaving 9 bases between them. The CDR3 is CASSPGHLTEAFF. The CDR3 nucleotides read TGTGCCAGCTCACCGGGACACCTCACTGAAGCTTTCTTT.

The genes are TRBV6-5 and TRBJ1-1; 8 bases line up with TRBD1. Germline V gene sequence: CDR1 MNHEY, CDR2 SVGAGI. V was pared by 7 bases and J by 2 bases, with 6 bases of the junction left unmatched. This CDR3 is built from 14 residues. The DNA of the CDR3 is TGTGCCAGCACTTCCGGGACAGGTAACACTGAAGCTTTCTTT. This gives the protein CASTSGTGNTEAFF.

The genes are TRBV27 and TRBJ2-3, with a possible D match to TRBD2 (6 bases). CDR1 and CDR2 from the germline V gene are MNHEY and SMNVEV (reference sequence). Trimming shortened V by 6 bases and J by 1 base, and 11 bases separated the two germline ends. The CDR3 has 14 residues. The CDR3, as DNA: TGTGCCAGCAGAAGGCGGGGCGGCACAGATACGCAGTATTTT. This translates into CASRRRGGTDTQYF.

This rearrangement joins TRBV18 to TRBJ1-1; no firm D call. With 6 bases removed from V and 1 base from J, the gap between germline ends came to 21 bases. The CDR3 is 17 residues long. Germline-derived CDR1 and CDR2 are KGHSH and LQKENI. CDR3 in amino acids: CASSYTADRGRNTEAFF. CDR3 sequence (DNA): TGTGCCAGCTCCTACACGGCGGATCGCGGCCGGAACACTGAAGCTTTCTTT.

The V and J genes are TRBV6-4 and TRBJ1-2; D remains ambiguous. Trimming left V 0 bases short and J 8 bases short, with 10 bases between. The V gene's germline CDR1 is MRHNA and CDR2 SNTAGT. The CDR3 sequence is 13 residues long. The CDR3 DNA follows: TGTGCCAGCAGTGACTCCGGGTACTCGGGCTACACCTTC. This sequence encodes CASSDSGYSGYTF.

The chain couples TRBV7-9 to TRBJ2-5; D might be TRBD1 (5 bases). The CDR3 consists of 14 residues. Germline assignment: CDR1 SEHNR and CDR2 FQNEAQ (reference sequence). V was trimmed by 2 bases and J by 1 base, leaving 8 bases between them. The chain's CDR3 is CASSLSGAQETQYF. In DNA form, the CDR3 reads TGTGCCAGCAGCTTAAGTGGGGCCCAAGAGACCCAGTACTTC.

The chain recombines TRBV9 with TRBJ2-3, with 10 bases identical to TRBD2. CDR1 SGDLS and CDR2 YYNGEE come from the germline V gene. This CDR3 is built from 15 residues. The V gene end was trimmed by 0 bases and the J gene end by 5 bases; junction bases not matched to a gene: 3. The CDR3 DNA follows: TGTGCCAGCAGCGTAGCTAGCGGGAGTTTAGATACGCAGTATTTT. Translated, it gives CASSVASGSLDTQYF.

This chain joins TRBV2 and TRBJ1-2; 9 positions match TRBD1. V lost 7 bases, J lost 8 bases, and 8 bases stayed unmatched. The CDR3 contains 13 residues. Germline CDR1 SNHLY, CDR2 FYNNEI. CDR3 loop: CASTWDRVEGYTF. CDR3 DNA: TGTGCCAGCACTTGGGACAGGGTGGAGGGCTACACCTTC.

The chain uses TRBV7-9 and TRBJ2-7; 9 nucleotides agree with TRBD1. Germline V CDR1 and CDR2: SEHNR, FQNEAQ (reference sequence). V was pared by 6 bases and J by 3 bases, with 9 bases of the junction left unmatched. CDR3 length: 15 residues. This chain's CDR3 is CASRNWTGASYEQYF. The CDR3 DNA sequence: TGTGCCAGCAGAAACTGGACAGGGGCAAGCTACGAGCAGTACTTC.

The CDR3 here is CASSSEVPPNNEQFF. CDR3 DNA: TGTGCCAGCAGCTCCGAGGTGCCCCCCAACAATGAGCAGTTCTTC. V is TRBV7-2 and J is TRBJ2-1; D gene ambiguous. Looked up from germline, CDR1 is SGHTA and CDR2 is FQGNSA. This CDR3 has 15 amino acids. The V end lost 4 bases, the J end lost 5 bases, and 15 bases lay between the germline ends. Full variable domain (rest looked up from reference TRBV7-2 and TRBJ2-1): GAGVSQSPSNKVTEKGKDVELRCDPISGHTALYWYRQSLGQGLEFLIYFQGNSAPDKSGLPSDRFSAERTGGSVSTLTIQRTQQEDSAVYLCASSSEVPPNNEQFFGPGTRLTVL.

Only a few counts were recorded for this clone. This sequence joins TRBV2 and TRBJ1-3, with 10 bases aligning to TRBD1. CDR1 is SNHLY and CDR2 is FYNNEI in the germline V gene. The CDR3 spans 15 residues. The trim removed 8 bases at V and 2 bases at J, leaving 6 bases unmatched. The CDR3 nucleotides are TGTGCCAGCCCCGGGACAGGGGCCACTGGAAACACCATATATTTT. Translation gives CASPGTGATGNTIYF. Drawing the rest from reference TRBV2 and TRBJ1-3, the complete variable domain is EPEVTQTPSHQVTQMGQEVILRCVPISNHLYFYWYRQILGQKVEFLVSFYNNEISEKSEIFDDQFSVERPDGSNFTLKIRSTKLEDSAMYFCASPGTGATGNTIYFGEGSWLTVV.

J is TRBJ1-2 and V is TRBV18; D remains unclear. V lost 6 bases and J lost 7, with 21 bases in between. This CDR3 has 15 amino acids. Germline-derived CDR1 and CDR2 are KGHSH and LQKENI. DNA of the CDR3: TGTGCCAGCTCTCCTACGACTGACCTTGGGATTGGCTACACCTTC. Its protein is CASSPTTDLGIGYTF.

The CDR3 reads CASSLLTEAFF. The CDR3 DNA reads TGTGCCAGTAGCCTACTCACTGAAGCTTTCTTT. This rearrangement joins TRBV19 to TRBJ1-1; D gene uncertain. The CDR3 is 11 amino acids. V gave up 6 bases and J gave up 4 bases, with 6 bases separating them. Per the germline V gene, CDR1 is LNHDA and CDR2 is SQIVND (reference sequence).

The gene calls are TRBV11-2 and TRBJ1-4; 8 nucleotides line up with TRBD1. Germline values: CDR1 SGHAT, CDR2 FQNNGV. This CDR3 contains 14 residues. V shed 5 bases, J shed 3 bases, and the junction held 2 bases outside the gene matches. The CDR3 region is CASSPGQANEKLFF. Written as DNA, the CDR3 is TGTGCCAGCAGCCCGGGACAGGCTAATGAAAAACTGTTTTTT.

Comments on this clone: Other DNA variants within this sample encode the same CDR3. The chain links TRBV5-1 to TRBJ1-6, with TRBD1 as a possible D gene (5 bases). V was trimmed by 0 bases and J by 13 bases, leaving 17 bases between them. The CDR3 loop spans 15 amino acids. Germline V gene lookup returns CDR1 SGHRS and CDR2 YFSETQ. CDR3: CASSLEGQPGSPLHF. The CDR3 region has the DNA TGCGCCAGCAGCTTGGAGGGGCAGCCCGGTTCGCCCCTCCACTTT. Full variable domain (missing parts from reference TRBV5-1 and TRBJ1-6): KAGVTQTPRYLIKTRGQQVTLSCSPISGHRSVSWYQQTPGQGLQFLFEYFSETQRNKGNFPGRFSGRQFSNSRSEMNVSTLELGDSALYLCASSLEGQPGSPLHFGNGTRLTVT.

The chain is built from TRBV16 and TRBJ1-5; D is undetermined. This CDR3 spans 13 amino acids. V was clipped by 4 bases and J by 9 bases, with 13 bases between them. From germline, CDR1 is KGHSY and CDR2 FQNENV. CDR3 residues: CASSPTTSGPQHF. In nucleotides, the CDR3 is TGTGCCAGCAGCCCCACGACGTCGGGGCCCCAGCATTTT.

This sequence joins TRBV30 and TRBJ2-7, with no clear D. CDR3 length equals 11 residues. Trimming shortened V by 3 bases and J by 4 bases, and 7 bases separated the two germline ends. CDR1 and CDR2 from the germline V gene are GTSNPN and SVGIG (reference sequence). CDR3 coding DNA: TGTGCCTGGAGAGGCGGTTACGAGCAGTACTTC. Amino acid sequence: CAWRGGYEQYF.

The chain recombines TRBV27 with TRBJ2-7, with no clear D. CDR1 and CDR2 from the germline V gene are MNHEY and SMNVEV (reference sequence). The V gene lost 3 bases and the J gene lost 3 bases, with 9 bases spanning the gap. The CDR3 is 13 amino acids. For the CDR3, the DNA is TGTGCCAGCAGTTTCCGTGAGCTCTACGAGCAGTACTTC. Translated, it gives CASSFRELYEQYF.

The chain carries TRBV29-1 and TRBJ2-7, with D maybe TRBD1 (5 bases). The CDR3 length is 13 residues. Trimming removed 3 bases at V and 3 bases at J, with 12 bases between. Germline V gene sequence: CDR1 SQVTM, CDR2 ANQGSEA. CDR3 DNA sequence: TGCAGCGTTGATTTCGTGGGGCGCTACGAGCAGTACTTC. Protein sequence: CSVDFVGRYEQYF.